The clone carrying this T cell receptor (beta chain) was seen a few times. Its antigen is not identified. The PCR ran on 60 Vbeta and 13 Jbeta primers. Sequencing was performed with immunoSEQ multiplex PCR; in TCRdb, only in-frame clones are kept and a portion is missing. This sample has fewer than 120,000 clones, with less than 85% found just once. This CDR3 has 15 residues. Germline CDR1 reads SGHRS; CDR2 reads YFSETQ. The ends lost 3 bases at V and 5 bases at J; junction bases unmatched: 8. Everyone who donated was a healthy bone marrow donor. The sample belongs to a study of cytomegalovirus exposure and HLA in healthy donors. Study overall: Earlier, 150 million to 200 million T cells were analyzed, and around 100 million unique TCR beta sequences were found among them.

Study-wide points: Among TCR beta chains, those listed as cytomegalovirus-associated numbered around 180. Most of the TCR beta V segments (in an earlier analysis) were productive either about 87% or about 30% of the time.

The material sequenced was PBMCs. The chain carries TRBV5-1 and TRBJ2-5; 9 bases line up with TRBD2. The TCR comes from a man between 25 and 39 years old in good health and CMV-seropositive. The CDR3 DNA follows: TGCGCCAGCAGCTCCATGGCGGGGGGGGCGGAGACCCAGTACTTC. It is translated as CASSSMAGGAETQYF.